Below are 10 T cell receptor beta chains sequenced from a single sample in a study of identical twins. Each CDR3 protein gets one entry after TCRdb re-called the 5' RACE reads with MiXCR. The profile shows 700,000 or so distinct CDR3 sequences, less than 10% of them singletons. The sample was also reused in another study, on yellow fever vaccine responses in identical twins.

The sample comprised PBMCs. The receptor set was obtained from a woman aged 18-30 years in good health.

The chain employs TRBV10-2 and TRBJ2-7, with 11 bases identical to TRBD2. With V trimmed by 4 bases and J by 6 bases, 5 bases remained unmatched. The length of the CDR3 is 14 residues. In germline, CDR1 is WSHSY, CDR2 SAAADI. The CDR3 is CASSGSGRAGEQYF. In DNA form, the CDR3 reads TGCGCCAGCAGTGGTAGCGGGAGGGCCGGCGAGCAGTACTTC.

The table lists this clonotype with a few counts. The CDR3 loop is CASSLGLAESYNEQFF. The CDR3 DNA follows: TGTGCCAGCAGCTTGGGACTAGCGGAGTCCTACAATGAGCAGTTCTTC. V gene TRBV7-2 combines with J gene TRBJ2-1, with 11 bases lining up with TRBD2. This CDR3 has 16 amino acids. The V gene end was trimmed by 3 bases and the J gene end by 1 base; junction bases not matched to a gene: 2. The V gene's germline CDR1 is SGHTA and CDR2 FQGNSA. The full variable domain, in which reference TRBV7-2 and TRBJ2-1 provide the parts outside the CDR3, is GAGVSQSPSNKVTEKGKDVELRCDPISGHTALYWYRQSLGQGLEFLIYFQGNSAPDKSGLPSDRFSAERTGGSVSTLTIQRTQQEDSAVYLCASSLGLAESYNEQFFGPGTRLTVL.

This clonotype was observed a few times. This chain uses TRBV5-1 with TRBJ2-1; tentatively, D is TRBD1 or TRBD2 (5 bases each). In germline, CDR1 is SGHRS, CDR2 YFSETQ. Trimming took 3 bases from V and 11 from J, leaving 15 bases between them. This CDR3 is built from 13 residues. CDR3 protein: CASSYSFEGKQFF. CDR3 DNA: TGCGCCAGCAGCTACTCCTTCGAGGGGAAGCAGTTCTTC.

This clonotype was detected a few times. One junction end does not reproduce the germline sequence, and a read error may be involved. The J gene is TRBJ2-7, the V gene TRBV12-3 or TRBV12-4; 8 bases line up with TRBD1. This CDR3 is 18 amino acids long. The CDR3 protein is CAISLGAIRGPLSYEQYF. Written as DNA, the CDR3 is TGTGCCATCAGTTTAGGGGCAATCAGGGGGCCCCTCTCCTACGAGCAGTACTTC.

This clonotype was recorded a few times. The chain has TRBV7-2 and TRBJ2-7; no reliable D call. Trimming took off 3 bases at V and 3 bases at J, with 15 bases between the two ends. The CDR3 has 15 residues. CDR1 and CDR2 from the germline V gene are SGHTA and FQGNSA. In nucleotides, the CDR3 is TGTGCCAGCAGCTTTAAAAGTCAGGTTGACTACGAGCAGTACTTC. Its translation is CASSFKSQVDYEQYF. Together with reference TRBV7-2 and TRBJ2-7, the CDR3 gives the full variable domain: GAGVSQSPSNKVTEKGKDVELRCDPISGHTALYWYRQSLGQGLEFLIYFQGNSAPDKSGLPSDRFSAERTGGSVSTLTIQRTQQEDSAVYLCASSFKSQVDYEQYFGPGTRLTVT.

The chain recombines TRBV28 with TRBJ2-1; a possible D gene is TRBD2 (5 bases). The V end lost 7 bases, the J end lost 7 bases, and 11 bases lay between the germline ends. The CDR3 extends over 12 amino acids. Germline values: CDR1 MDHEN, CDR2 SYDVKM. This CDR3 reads CASTRGLNEQFF. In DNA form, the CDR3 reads TGTGCCAGCACCCGAGGGCTGAATGAGCAGTTCTTC.

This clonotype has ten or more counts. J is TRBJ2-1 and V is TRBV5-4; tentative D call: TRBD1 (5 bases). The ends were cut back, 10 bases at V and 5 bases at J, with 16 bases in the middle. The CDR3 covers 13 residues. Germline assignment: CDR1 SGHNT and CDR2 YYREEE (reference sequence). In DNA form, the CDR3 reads TGTGCCCTTTTGGGGCAGGATAACAATGAGCAGTTCTTC. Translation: CALLGQDNNEQFF.

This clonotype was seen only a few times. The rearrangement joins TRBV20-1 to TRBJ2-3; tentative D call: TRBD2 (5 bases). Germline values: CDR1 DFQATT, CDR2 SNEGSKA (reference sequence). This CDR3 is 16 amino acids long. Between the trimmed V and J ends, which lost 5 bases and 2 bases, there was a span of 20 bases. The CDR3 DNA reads TGCAGTGCTCCATCCGGCCCAGCGGAGACCACAGATACGCAGTATTTT. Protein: CSAPSGPAETTDTQYF.

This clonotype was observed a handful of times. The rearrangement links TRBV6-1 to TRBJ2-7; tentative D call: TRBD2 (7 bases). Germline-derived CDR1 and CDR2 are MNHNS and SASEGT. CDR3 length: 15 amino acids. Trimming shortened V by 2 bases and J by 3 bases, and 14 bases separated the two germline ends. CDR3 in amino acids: CASSESGRGIYEQYF. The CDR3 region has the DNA TGTGCCAGCAGTGAATCAGGGAGGGGGATCTACGAGCAGTACTTC.

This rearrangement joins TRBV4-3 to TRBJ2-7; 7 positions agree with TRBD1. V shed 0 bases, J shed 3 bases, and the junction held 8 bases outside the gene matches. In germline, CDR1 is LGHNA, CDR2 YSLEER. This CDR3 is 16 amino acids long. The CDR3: CASSQDLGQPNYEQYF. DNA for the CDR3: TGCGCCAGCAGCCAAGATTTGGGACAGCCGAACTACGAGCAGTACTTC.